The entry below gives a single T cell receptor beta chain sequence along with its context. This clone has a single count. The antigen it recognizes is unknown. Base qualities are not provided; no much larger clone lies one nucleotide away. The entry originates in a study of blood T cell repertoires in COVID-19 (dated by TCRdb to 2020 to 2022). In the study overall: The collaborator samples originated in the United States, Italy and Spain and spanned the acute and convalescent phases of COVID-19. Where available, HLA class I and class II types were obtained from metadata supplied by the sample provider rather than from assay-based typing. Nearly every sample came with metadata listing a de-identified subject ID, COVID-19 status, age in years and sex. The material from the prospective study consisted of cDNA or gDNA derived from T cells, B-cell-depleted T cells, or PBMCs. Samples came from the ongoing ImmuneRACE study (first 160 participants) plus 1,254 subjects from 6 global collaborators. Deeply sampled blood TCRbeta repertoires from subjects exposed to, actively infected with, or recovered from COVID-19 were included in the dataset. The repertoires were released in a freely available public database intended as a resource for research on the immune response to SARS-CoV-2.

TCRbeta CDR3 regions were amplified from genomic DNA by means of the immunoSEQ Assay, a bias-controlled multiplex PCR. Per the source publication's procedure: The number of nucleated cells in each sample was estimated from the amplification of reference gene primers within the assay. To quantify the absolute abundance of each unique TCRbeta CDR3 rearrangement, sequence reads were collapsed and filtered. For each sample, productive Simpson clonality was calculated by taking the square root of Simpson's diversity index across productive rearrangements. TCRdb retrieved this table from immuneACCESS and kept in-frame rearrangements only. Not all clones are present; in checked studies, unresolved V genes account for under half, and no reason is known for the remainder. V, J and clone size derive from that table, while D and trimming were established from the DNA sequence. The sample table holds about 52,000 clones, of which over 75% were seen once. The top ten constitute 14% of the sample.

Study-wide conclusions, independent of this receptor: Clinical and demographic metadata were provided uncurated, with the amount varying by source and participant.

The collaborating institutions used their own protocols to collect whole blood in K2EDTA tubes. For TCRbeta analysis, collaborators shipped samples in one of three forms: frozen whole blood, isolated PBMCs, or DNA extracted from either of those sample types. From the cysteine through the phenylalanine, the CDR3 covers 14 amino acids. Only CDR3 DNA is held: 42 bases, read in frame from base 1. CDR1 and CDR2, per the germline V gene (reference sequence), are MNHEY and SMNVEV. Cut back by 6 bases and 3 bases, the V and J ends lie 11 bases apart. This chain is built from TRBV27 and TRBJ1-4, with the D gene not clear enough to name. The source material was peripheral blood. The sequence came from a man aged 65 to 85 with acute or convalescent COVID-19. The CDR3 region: CASSRRGSNEKLFF. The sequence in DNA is TGTGCCAGCAGCCGCCGGGGATCTAATGAAAAACTGTTTTTT. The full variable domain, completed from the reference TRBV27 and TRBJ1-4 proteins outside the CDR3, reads EAQVTQNPRYLITVTGKKLTVTCSQNMNHEYMSWYRQDPGLGLRQIYYSMNVEVTDKGDVPEGYKVSRKEKRNFPLILESPSPNQTSLYFCASSRRGSNEKLFFGSGTQLSVL.